This entry lists 10 T cell receptor beta chains sequenced from one sample in a study of T cell clonality in common variable immunodeficiency. Clones were sequenced by immunoSEQ multiplex PCR, and TCRdb holds only the in-frame ones, with some missing. The sample gives tens of thousands of clones, none seen only once, and the top ten clones hold under 11%. Sequenced sample: peripheral blood mononuclear cells. The receptors stem from a person aged 18-70 years in good health.

This clone was seen at least ten times. The read ends 3 residues before the CDR3 terminus; that terminus is restored from the germline J gene. The chain has TRBV5-4 and TRBJ1-2, with 7 bases aligning to TRBD1. The CDR3 consists of 14 residues. Losses at the gene ends were 4 bases for V and 0 bases for J; bases not matched to a gene: 3. CDR1 SGHNT and CDR2 YYREEE come from the germline V gene (reference sequence). CDR3 DNA, as far as it was read: TGTGCCAGCAGCACCGGGACAGCTAACTATGGC. Translated: CASSTGTANYG. The CDR3 reads in full as CASSTGTANYGYTF.

The sample holds many counts of this clone. With the read ending 3 residues before the CDR3 end, the germline J gene is used to fill in that end. The rearrangement joins TRBV15 to TRBJ2-3; no clear D. Trimming stripped 3 bases from V and 2 bases from J, with 12 bases between. CDR1 and CDR2 (germline): LNHNV, YYDKDF (reference sequence). The CDR3 has 15 amino acids. The CDR3 loop reads CATSSYYDNTDTQYF. The DNA read from the CDR3 is TGTGCCACCAGCAGTTACTACGATAACACAGATACG.

This clone came up many times. The CDR3 end lies 3 residues beyond the end of the read and is filled in from the germline J gene. The chain carries TRBV7-9 and TRBJ2-1; TRBD2 matches at 9 bases. V lost 3 bases and J lost 8; bases outside the gene matches: 8. From germline, CDR1 is SEHNR and CDR2 FQNEAQ (reference sequence). The CDR3 is made up of 15 amino acids. The CDR3 sequence is CASSFSGSILDEQFF. The CDR3 DNA, read in part, is TGTGCCAGCAGCTTTAGCGGGAGCATTTTGGATGAG.

This clone has ten or more counts. The read comes to an end 3 residues before the CDR3 does, leaving the germline J gene to fill in the end. The chain carries TRBV19 and TRBJ1-3, with D possibly TRBD1 on 5 matching bases. Germline CDR1 reads LNHDA; CDR2 reads SQIVND (reference sequence). Between the trimmed V and J ends, which lost 6 bases and 0 bases, there was a span of 9 bases. The CDR3 is made up of 14 amino acids. CDR3 amino acids: CASSRGDSGNTIYF. The CDR3 DNA, read in part, is TGTGCCAGTAGCCGGGGGGACTCTGGAAACACC.

The sample holds many counts of this clone. The CDR3 end is not reached by the read, which stops 3 residues before it; the germline J gene fills it in. The J gene is TRBJ2-1, the V gene TRBV19; 14 bases match TRBD2. V lost 6 bases, J lost 3 bases, and 4 bases stayed unmatched. This CDR3 contains 16 residues. The germline gives CDR1 LNHDA, CDR2 SQIVND (reference sequence). The CDR3: CASSPGLAGVYNEQFF. The sequenced part of the CDR3 DNA is TGTGCCAGTAGCCCGGGACTAGCGGGGGTCTACAATGAG. Full variable domain (missing parts from reference TRBV19 and TRBJ2-1): DGGITQSPKYLFRKEGQNVTLSCEQNLNHDAMYWYRQDPGQGLRLIYYSQIVNDFQKGDIAEGYSVSREKKESFPLTVTSAQKNPTAFYLCASSPGLAGVYNEQFFGPGTRLTVL.

This clone was observed many times. The read is 3 residues too short to cover the CDR3 end, so that end is filled in from the germline J gene. The chain links TRBV7-3 to TRBJ2-7; D unresolved. Germline V CDR1 and CDR2: SGHTA, FQGTGA. The V end lost 2 bases, the J end lost 2 bases, and 7 bases lay between the germline ends. The CDR3 is 13 residues long. CDR3 DNA (partial): TGTGCCAGCAGCTTAGGCAGGACCTACGAG. Translating it yields CASSLGRTYE. The full CDR3 reads CASSLGRTYEQYF.

This clone has at least ten counts. The read terminates 3 residues ahead of where the CDR3 ends, so the germline J gene completes it. The chain combines TRBV6-2 or TRBV6-3 with TRBJ2-3; D might be TRBD2 (7 bases). The CDR3 is 15 residues long. Trimming took 4 bases from V and 0 from J, leaving 11 bases between them. Germline CDR1 MNHEY, CDR2 SVGEGT. This CDR3 is CASSLGGASTDTQYF. The sequenced part of the CDR3 DNA is TGTGCCAGCAGTTTGGGGGGGGCCAGCACAGATACG.

This clone was counted ten times or more. The missing CDR3 end, 3 residues past where the read stops, is filled in from the germline J gene. The chain couples TRBV7-8 to TRBJ2-7, with D possibly TRBD1 on 5 matching bases. CDR1 SGHVS and CDR2 FQNEAQ come from the germline V gene. The CDR3 spans 14 residues. Trimming left V 5 bases short and J 3 bases short, with 14 bases between. The CDR3 here is CASSLQAGNYEQYF. Incomplete CDR3 DNA: TGTGCCAGCAGCCTACAGGCAGGGAACTACGAG.

About this clone: The read ends 3 residues early relative to the CDR3; the germline J gene fills the gap. The chain couples TRBV5-1 to TRBJ2-7; 8 positions agree with TRBD1. J was trimmed by 5 bases and V by 1 base; bases with no gene match: 2. Germline V lookup: CDR1 SGHRS, CDR2 YFSETQ. This CDR3 has 13 residues. CDR3 bases read: TGCGCCAGCAGCTTGCAGGGGGCCGACGAG. Amino acid sequence: CASSLQGADE. The entire CDR3 protein reads CASSLQGADEQYF.

This clone was found many times. The read comes to an end 3 residues before the CDR3 does, leaving the germline J gene to fill in the end. The chain combines TRBV13 with TRBJ2-3, with TRBD1 matching over 8 bases. The length of the CDR3 is 14 residues. V lost 5 bases, J lost 3 bases, and 4 bases stayed unmatched. Germline V gene lookup returns CDR1 PRHDT and CDR2 FYEKMQ (reference sequence). Incomplete CDR3 DNA: TGTGCCAGCAGCCTCGACAGGGGAACAGATACG. Encoded protein: CASSLDRGTDT. The whole CDR3 sequence is CASSLDRGTDTQYF.